The clone carrying this T cell receptor beta chain was picked up many times. TCRdb independently ran MiXCR on the PCR reads; one entry per CDR3 protein. This repertoire shows approximately 90,000 distinct CDR3 sequences, about half found once; its top ten account for 9.5% to 13%. The data are from a study of CDR3 diversity in severe acne. Germline values: CDR1 SGHTA, CDR2 FQGNSA. The CDR3 extends over 15 amino acids. Trimming took off 4 bases at V and 1 base at J, with 11 bases between the two ends. This sequence originates from a male donor in good health, serving as a control. The V call is TRBV7-2, the J call TRBJ1-5; weak D call: TRBD1 (5 bases). Sequenced input: blood. CDR3 in amino acids: CASSWQKGSNQPQHF. The CDR3 bases are TGTGCCAGCAGCTGGCAGAAGGGGAGCAATCAGCCCCAGCATTTT.